This entry lists 21 T cell receptor beta chains sequenced from one sample in a study of T cell responses to AZD1222 COVID-19 vaccine. Using immunoSEQ multiplex PCR, the repertoire was profiled, and TCRdb retains in-frame clones only, with some absent. The table lists around 100,000 clones, approximately 90% of them singletons. The sample consisted of peripheral blood, taken on day 0 of AZD1222 vaccination. The receptors were gathered from an adult in good health.

The rearrangement uses TRBV20-1 and TRBJ1-2, with a possible D match to TRBD1 (5 bases). The germline CDR1 and CDR2 sequences are DFQATT and SNEGSKA (reference sequence). The V and J ends lost 6 bases and 2 bases respectively, with 19 bases between them. The CDR3 length is 15 residues. CDR3 protein: CSASTPQGANYGYTF. In DNA, the CDR3 is TGCAGTGCCAGTACGCCCCAGGGTGCAAACTATGGCTACACCTTC.

The chain combines TRBV5-1 with TRBJ1-4; the D gene is possibly TRBD1 (6 bases). The CDR3 covers 14 residues. Germline V gene lookup returns CDR1 SGHRS and CDR2 YFSETQ. V was pared by 0 bases and J by 8 bases, with 11 bases between. CDR3 region: CASSLGQGNEKLFF. CDR3 coding DNA: TGCGCCAGCAGCTTGGGCCAGGGGAACGAAAAACTGTTTTTT. The whole variable domain, filled in from reference TRBV5-1 and TRBJ1-4, reads KAGVTQTPRYLIKTRGQQVTLSCSPISGHRSVSWYQQTPGQGLQFLFEYFSETQRNKGNFPGRFSGRQFSNSRSEMNVSTLELGDSALYLCASSLGQGNEKLFFGSGTQLSVL.

The genes are TRBV19 and TRBJ1-6; no reliable D call. Germline-derived CDR1 and CDR2 are LNHDA and SQIVND (reference sequence). V gave up 2 bases and J gave up 9 bases, with 8 bases separating them. This CDR3 has 13 amino acids. CDR3 DNA: TGTGCCAGTAGTATACAAGAGCGTTCACCCCTCCACTTT. It yields the protein CASSIQERSPLHF.

The chain has TRBV4-3 and TRBJ1-6; possibly TRBD1 for D (5 bases). This CDR3 is built from 15 residues. V gave up 3 bases and J gave up 5 bases, with 11 bases separating them. Germline CDR1 is LGHNA and CDR2 is YSLEER. CDR3 protein: CASSHRGGDNSPLHF. CDR3 sequence (DNA): TGCGCCAGCAGCCACCGCGGAGGGGATAATTCACCCCTCCACTTT.

This sequence joins TRBV6-9 and TRBJ1-6; the D gene is possibly TRBD1 (5 bases). The ends were cut back, 9 bases at V and 3 bases at J, with 9 bases in the middle. The CDR3 has 13 amino acids. From germline, CDR1 is MNHGY and CDR2 SVAAGI. The CDR3 region has the DNA TGTGCCAGTTGGACATTCTATAATTCACCCCTCCACTTT. It codes for CASWTFYNSPLHF.

The chain is built from TRBV30 and TRBJ2-5; 9 bases map to TRBD2. Germline CDR1 reads GTSNPN; CDR2 reads SVGIG (reference sequence). V lost 2 bases and J lost 5; bases outside the gene matches: 6. This CDR3 region has 14 residues. The CDR3 DNA reads TGTGCCTGGAGTAGGGGACTAGCTCGTGAGACCCAGTACTTC. Translation gives CAWSRGLARETQYF.

The chain has TRBV3-1 (or the pseudogene TRBV3-2) and TRBJ2-1, with D perhaps matching TRBD2 (6 bases). Trimming stripped 3 bases from V and 3 bases from J, with 18 bases between. The CDR3 extends over 17 amino acids. Germline CDR1 is LGHDT and CDR2 is YNNKEL (reference sequence). The CDR3 DNA is TGTGCCAGCAGCCAGGCAACTAGTTGGGGGGTCTACAATGAGCAGTTCTTC. Protein: CASSQATSWGVYNEQFF.

In its sample, this clone was seen a few times. The chain links TRBV28 to TRBJ1-5; possibly TRBD1 for D (5 bases). This CDR3 is built from 14 residues. The V gene's germline CDR1 is MDHEN and CDR2 SYDVKM. Trimming removed 6 bases from V and 9 bases from J, with 18 bases in between. CDR3 sequence (DNA): TGTGCCAGCAGAGCGCAGGGAACTCGTGGGCCCCAGCATTTT. Translation gives CASRAQGTRGPQHF.

The gene calls are TRBV27 and TRBJ1-6; D remains unclear. Germline V gene data show CDR1 as MNHEY and CDR2 as SMNVEV (reference sequence). The CDR3 covers 17 residues. Trimming cost V 7 bases and J 1 base, with 17 bases left between them. The CDR3 nucleotides read TGTGCCAGCAAACCCTCCCGGAGGACGTCCTATAATTCACCCCTCCACTTT. It yields the protein CASKPSRRTSYNSPLHF.

The chain is built from TRBV13 and TRBJ2-6; 11 bases match TRBD1. The CDR3 sequence is 16 residues long. The V segment lost 5 bases and the J segment 2 bases; nucleotides outside the gene matches: 2. CDR1 PRHDT and CDR2 FYEKMQ come from the germline V gene (reference sequence). The CDR3 reads CASSPGQGAGANVLTF. CDR3 nucleotide sequence: TGTGCCAGCAGCCCGGGACAGGGGGCTGGGGCCAACGTCCTGACTTTC.

This clone was seen only once. This chain connects TRBV19 to TRBJ2-1, with 10 bases that match TRBD2. The CDR3 is 16 residues long. The trim removed 4 bases at V and 4 bases at J, leaving 7 bases unmatched. CDR1 and CDR2 from the germline V gene are LNHDA and SQIVND (reference sequence). CDR3 nucleotides: TGTGCCAGTAGTACCCTTGGACTAGCGGTTTACAATGAGCAGTTCTTC. Protein product: CASSTLGLAVYNEQFF. The whole variable domain, filled in from reference TRBV19 and TRBJ2-1, reads DGGITQSPKYLFRKEGQNVTLSCEQNLNHDAMYWYRQDPGQGLRLIYYSQIVNDFQKGDIAEGYSVSREKKESFPLTVTSAQKNPTAFYLCASSTLGLAVYNEQFFGPGTRLTVL.

V and J are TRBV6-5 and TRBJ1-1; no clear D. CDR1 MNHEY and CDR2 SVGAGI come from the germline V gene. V was trimmed by 8 bases and J by 0 bases, leaving 13 bases between them. This CDR3 has 14 amino acids. CDR3 bases: TGTGCCAGCGGATTTAACAGTATGAACACTGAAGCTTTCTTT. Protein sequence: CASGFNSMNTEAFF.

This chain joins TRBV29-1 and TRBJ1-1; D is uncertain. Germline CDR1 SQVTM, CDR2 ANQGSEA. The V end lost 7 bases, the J end lost 0 bases, and 12 bases lay between the germline ends. The CDR3 is 13 amino acids. The CDR3 protein is CSGAAGMNTEAFF. DNA of the CDR3: TGCAGCGGCGCAGCCGGGATGAACACTGAAGCTTTCTTT.

The CDR3 spells CASSPTRGNYGYTF. CDR3 bases: TGTGCCAGCAGTCCAACCCGGGGGAACTATGGCTACACCTTC. This chain joins TRBV27 and TRBJ1-2, with a tentative D call TRBD1 (5 bases). Germline CDR1 is MNHEY and CDR2 is SMNVEV (reference sequence). The germline V and J ends were trimmed by 5 bases and 2 bases, with 12 bases remaining between them. The CDR3 has 14 amino acids.

The chain couples TRBV28 to TRBJ2-7; D tentatively fits TRBD1 or TRBD2 (5 bases each). Germline lookup yields CDR1 MDHEN and CDR2 SYDVKM. This CDR3 comprises 14 residues. V was cut by 3 bases and J by 6 bases, with 15 bases left in between. The CDR3 DNA is TGTGCCAGCAGTTTGGGGGATCGGTTTGGCGAGCAGTACTTC. Translated, it gives CASSLGDRFGEQYF.

The gene calls are TRBV4-2 and TRBJ2-2, with TRBD2 identical over 12 bases. The CDR3 runs to 18 residues. CDR1 is LGHNA, CDR2 YNFKEQ, per germline. V dropped 0 bases and J dropped 4; count of bases not matched to a gene: 6. The CDR3 region has the DNA TGTGCCAGCAGCCAAGATCCCCTAGCGGGGGGGGGCACCGGGGAGCTGTTTTTT. Protein product: CASSQDPLAGGGTGELFF.

In its sample, this clone was seen once. The sample contains more than one DNA sequence encoding this CDR3. The rearrangement links TRBV4-3 to TRBJ2-1; 7 nucleotides line up with TRBD2. CDR3 length equals 15 residues. After removal of 1 base from V and 7 bases from J, the junction contained 7 bases not matched to a gene. Germline V CDR1 and CDR2: LGHNA, YSLEER. The CDR3 DNA is TGCGCCAGCAGCCAAGGGCTAGCGGAAGCTAATGAGCAGTTCTTC. Translation: CASSQGLAEANEQFF.

The chain links TRBV5-1 to TRBJ1-1, with 7 bases that match TRBD1. V gave up 4 bases and J gave up 5 bases; unmatched junction bases: 8. The CDR3 extends over 14 amino acids. The germline V gene encodes CDR1 SGHRS and CDR2 YFSETQ. This chain's CDR3 is CASSARQGGTEAFF. Here the CDR3 DNA reads TGCGCCAGCAGCGCCCGACAGGGTGGAACTGAAGCTTTCTTT. The full variable domain, in which reference TRBV5-1 and TRBJ1-1 provide the parts outside the CDR3, is KAGVTQTPRYLIKTRGQQVTLSCSPISGHRSVSWYQQTPGQGLQFLFEYFSETQRNKGNFPGRFSGRQFSNSRSEMNVSTLELGDSALYLCASSARQGGTEAFFGQGTRLTVV.

The genes are TRBV21-1 and TRBJ2-1; the table names TRBD1, a call not compared with the DNA. TRBV21-1 is a pseudogene. This CDR3 has 17 amino acids. The CDR3 DNA sequence: TGTGCCAGCAGCAAAGTAGGGACAGAGACCCTTAGGGATGAGCAGTTCTTC. Its protein is CASSKVGTETLRDEQFF.

The J gene is TRBJ2-2, the V gene TRBV19; TRBD1 matches at 7 bases. The CDR3 is made up of 15 amino acids. J lost 1 base, V lost 4 bases, and 3 bases had no gene match. CDR1 and CDR2 from the germline V gene are LNHDA and SQIVND (reference sequence). CDR3 sequence: CASSTRTGNTGELFF. The CDR3 DNA sequence: TGTGCCAGTAGTACAAGGACAGGGAACACCGGGGAGCTGTTTTTT.

V usage is TRBV30 and J usage is TRBJ2-1; 9 bases are shared with TRBD2. Germline lookup yields CDR1 GTSNPN and CDR2 SVGIG (reference sequence). CDR3 size: 17 residues. With 2 bases clipped from V and 5 bases from J, the junction kept 13 bases outside the gene matches. The CDR3 loop reads CAWSSGRGREGNNEQFF. The CDR3 DNA is TGTGCCTGGAGTTCCGGTCGGGGGCGGGAGGGGAACAATGAGCAGTTCTTC.